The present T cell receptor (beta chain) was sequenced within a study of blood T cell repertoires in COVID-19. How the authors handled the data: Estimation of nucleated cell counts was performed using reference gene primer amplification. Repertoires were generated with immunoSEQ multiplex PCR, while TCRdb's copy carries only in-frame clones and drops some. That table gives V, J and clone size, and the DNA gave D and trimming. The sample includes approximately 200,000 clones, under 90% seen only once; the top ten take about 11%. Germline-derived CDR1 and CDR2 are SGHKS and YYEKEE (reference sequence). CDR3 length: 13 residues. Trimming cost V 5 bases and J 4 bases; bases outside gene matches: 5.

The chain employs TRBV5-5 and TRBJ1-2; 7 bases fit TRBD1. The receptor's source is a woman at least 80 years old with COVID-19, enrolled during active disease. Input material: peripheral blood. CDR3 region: CASRQGFSYGYTF. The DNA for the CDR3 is TGTGCCAGCAGACAGGGGTTTTCCTATGGCTACACCTTC.